The rows below give T cell receptor beta chains drawn from one sample of a study of Ad26.COV2.S vaccination and SARS-CoV-2 variants. Sequenced by immunoSEQ multiplex PCR; TCRdb stores in-frame clones only, minus some. Of over 200,000 clones detected, roughly 90% appear once; the ten largest clones hold 9.5% to 12%. The sequences come from peripheral blood, collected in a trial of Ad26.COV2.S vaccine versus placebo. The receptors were sampled from a person aged 18-60 years who received the Ad26.COV2.S COVID-19 vaccine or a placebo. CDR3s include the opening cysteine and the closing phenylalanine or tryptophan. The size entry is marked missing in some rows and otherwise reads once, few, many or a size class.

>NA|TRBV4-3
CASSQEQGGNSPLHF
>NA|TRBV27
CASYPTGASTDTQYF
>NA|TRBV7-8
CASSSLVRGQTRAKNIQYF
>few|TRBV5-4
CASSLGGRSDTQYF
>once|TRBV6-6
CASSFTRDRMDGYTF
>NA|TRBV28
CASSVAGGKNIQYF
>NA|TRBV15
CATSGYLGGTEAFF
>NA|TRBV6-5
CASSYSGSYEQYF
>once|TRBV6-5
CASSYEGPLSYNEQFF
>once|TRBV14
CASSQVRETQYF
>NA|TRBV7-6
CASSLLGDAAYEQYF
>NA|TRBV6-5
CASGRVNEKLFF
>NA|TRBV5-1
CASSLWVGNEQFF
>NA|TRBV5-6
CASSFDRREQFF
>NA|TRBV4-1
CASSQVGGAGELFF
>NA|TRBV7-6
CASSNGAEGGAQYF
>NA|TRBV12-3/TRBV12-4
CASSTARETQYF
>NA|TRBV5-1
CASSTGANANTEAFF
>NA|TRBV7-8
CASSLDLNQPQHF
>NA|TRBV19
CASSPPPGATYNEQFF
>NA|TRBV7-2
CASSLDRANTEAFF
>NA|TRBV7-8
CASSSADSRNQPQHF
>NA|TRBV5-5
CASSLKGTEAFF
>NA|TRBV7-2
CASSLRHAENEKLFF
>NA|TRBV7-2
CASSLIAGSVETQYF
>NA|TRBV7-8
CASSLSRGAGGYTF
>NA|TRBV4-2
CASSQDMGSPLHF
>NA|TRBV5-1
CASSWDSYNEQFF
>NA|TRBV6-6
CASTWTEGRDGYTF
>NA|TRBV5-1
CASSLAEGGISYEQYF
>NA|TRBV27
CASARGDRGAFPGNTIYF
>NA|TRBV27
CASSFGGVQYEQYF
>NA|TRBV5-4
CASTWGGTTEAFF
>NA|TRBV12-3/TRBV12-4
CASSLDRVQTQYF
>NA|TRBV28
CASNRALRNYEQYF
>once|TRBV5-5
CASSFGPASEKLFF
>NA|TRBV10-3
CAISEGGTDTQYF
>NA|TRBV7-8
CASSPREGQPQHF
>once|TRBV6-5
CASSYSAMAYNEQFF
>NA|TRBV15
CATSGGTNTEAFF
>NA|TRBV7-2
CASSLLRGYEQYF
>NA|TRBV28
CASRRERATGELFF
>NA|TRBV3-1/TRBV3-2
CASSQLAGVSGELFF
>once|TRBV7-9
CASSPLQLTSYGYTF
>NA|TRBV28
CASSLLTGGGLNYGYTF
>few|TRBV5-1
CASSQDGSYNEQFF
>NA|TRBV15
CATSRDRYEQYF
>NA|TRBV19
CASSQPGQGVRDEQFF
>NA|TRBV5-8
CASSLSGSILIAKNIQYF
>NA|TRBV5-1
CASSLGSSASQPQHF
>NA|TRBV5-4
CASSREAGAYGYTF
>NA|TRBV28
CASLWPGSYGYTF
>NA|TRBV5-1
CASSPRAIEARETQYF
>NA|TRBV5-4
CASKNRIAGSVGETQYF
>NA|TRBV30
CAWSVGGGDEQFF